A single sample gave rise to the 21 T cell receptor beta chains below, sequenced in a study of CD8 T cells in ankylosing spondylitis. TCRdb reprocessed the 5' RACE reads via MiXCR and lists one record per CDR3 protein. This sample carries some 23,000 distinct CDR3 sequences, roughly 2.5% of them seen once, and the ten largest clones take 6.5% to 9.5%. The specimen was blood, either unsorted or a sorted T cell fraction (not recorded which). The origin of the receptors is a female donor with ankylosing spondylitis or in good health (not recorded which).

This clonotype appeared many times. V gene TRBV9 combines with J gene TRBJ1-5, with 8 nucleotides matching TRBD1. V was clipped by 7 bases and J by 0 bases; unmatched bases: 6. CDR1 and CDR2 (germline): SGDLS, YYNGEE. The CDR3 length is 15 residues. The CDR3 coding sequence is TGTGCCAGCTCCGGGACAGGAAATAGCAATCAGCCCCAGCATTTT. The encoded protein is CASSGTGNSNQPQHF.

At least ten counts were recorded for this clonotype. The V call is TRBV9, the J call TRBJ2-6; D possibly corresponds to TRBD1 (6 bases). The ends were cut back, 4 bases at V and 0 bases at J, with 23 bases in the middle. Looked up from germline, CDR1 is SGDLS and CDR2 is YYNGEE. The CDR3 consists of 20 residues. The CDR3 spells CASSPPDSQQAYSGANVLTF. The CDR3 DNA reads TGTGCCAGCAGCCCCCCGGACAGCCAGCAAGCCTACTCTGGGGCCAACGTCCTGACTTTC.

In this sample, this clonotype turned up a few times. The chain has TRBV12-1 and TRBJ1-3; the DNA was not compared with TRBD1, the D call given in the table. TRBV12-1 is listed as a pseudogene. This CDR3 region has 15 residues. Here the CDR3 DNA reads TGTGCCAGCAGCTCGATGGGGGGAGCTGGAAACACCATATATTTT. It is translated as CASSSMGGAGNTIYF.

This clonotype has a handful of counts. The V gene is TRBV9, the J gene TRBJ2-7; tentative D call: TRBD2 (6 bases). V lost 3 bases to trimming and J lost 5 bases, with 15 bases between them. Germline V gene lookup returns CDR1 SGDLS and CDR2 YYNGEE. The CDR3 is made up of 14 amino acids. CDR3 amino acids: CASSASGGRHEQYF. DNA for the CDR3: TGTGCCAGCAGCGCCTCTGGGGGGAGACACGAGCAGTACTTC.

This clonotype was detected ten times or more. The V gene is TRBV9, the J gene TRBJ1-1, with a possible D match to TRBD1 (6 bases). CDR3 length equals 18 residues. Germline assignment: CDR1 SGDLS and CDR2 YYNGEE. Between the trimmed V and J ends, which lost 0 bases and 0 bases, there was a span of 18 bases. CDR3 residues: CASSVGQGPSLLNTEAFF. CDR3 bases: TGTGCCAGCAGCGTAGGTCAGGGGCCCTCGCTTTTGAACACTGAAGCTTTCTTT.

In its sample, this clonotype was seen many times. This chain links TRBV9 with TRBJ2-7, with D possibly called TRBD1 or TRBD2 (5 bases each). CDR1 and CDR2 from the germline V gene are SGDLS and YYNGEE. The CDR3 has 13 amino acids. Trimming took off 0 bases at V and 4 bases at J, with 8 bases between the two ends. CDR3 sequence: CASSVDGTYEQYF. For the CDR3, the DNA is TGTGCCAGCAGCGTAGATGGGACGTACGAGCAGTACTTC.

The sample holds many counts of this clonotype. V gene TRBV9 combines with J gene TRBJ2-3; D is possibly TRBD1 (6 bases). In germline, CDR1 is SGDLS, CDR2 YYNGEE. This CDR3 comprises 17 residues. Trimming left V 0 bases short and J 9 bases short, with 23 bases between. Here the CDR3 DNA reads TGTGCCAGCAGCGTAGAGCCCCCGGGACGAGAGGGGGTAACGCAGTATTTT. Residues: CASSVEPPGREGVTQYF.

In this sample, this clonotype turned up many times. The chain combines TRBV9 with TRBJ2-7; D assignment may be TRBD1 or TRBD2 (5 bases each). Looked up from germline, CDR1 is SGDLS and CDR2 is YYNGEE. Trimming stripped 0 bases from V and 3 bases from J, with 10 bases between. The CDR3 covers 14 residues. This CDR3 reads CASSVGQRVYEQYF. DNA of the CDR3: TGTGCCAGCAGCGTAGGACAGAGGGTCTACGAGCAGTACTTC.

This clonotype was observed at least ten times. The CDR3: CASSVGGGGLNTEAFF. In nucleotides, the CDR3 is TGTGCCAGCAGCGTAGGAGGAGGTGGGTTAAACACTGAAGCTTTCTTT. The V and J genes are TRBV9 and TRBJ1-1; no firm D call. This CDR3 contains 16 residues. Germline V lookup: CDR1 SGDLS, CDR2 YYNGEE. The germline V and J ends were trimmed by 0 bases and 2 bases, with 14 bases remaining between them.

The table lists this clonotype with many counts. This chain joins TRBV9 and TRBJ2-7, with 8 bases matching TRBD1. This CDR3 is 17 amino acids long. From germline, CDR1 is SGDLS and CDR2 YYNGEE. With 6 bases clipped from V and 0 bases from J, the junction kept 14 bases outside the gene matches. The CDR3 nucleotides are TGTGCCAGCACCCGTTCAGGGGGCCCGTTTAGCTCCTACGAGCAGTACTTC. This sequence encodes CASTRSGGPFSSYEQYF.

This clonotype was counted at least ten times. The chain uses TRBV9 and TRBJ2-7, with D tentatively TRBD1 (5 bases). This CDR3 spans 15 amino acids. V lost 0 bases, J lost 6 bases, and 16 bases lay in between. CDR1 is SGDLS and CDR2 is YYNGEE in the germline V gene. CDR3 DNA sequence: TGTGCCAGCAGCGTAGGGCGACCCCCCCAGGGCGAGCAGTACTTC. This gives the protein CASSVGRPPQGEQYF.

Ten or more counts support this clonotype. The V and J genes are TRBV9 and TRBJ2-1; D unresolved. The length of the CDR3 is 14 residues. V lost 0 bases to trimming and J lost 6 bases, with 10 bases between them. Germline V gene sequence: CDR1 SGDLS, CDR2 YYNGEE. For the CDR3, the DNA is TGTGCCAGCAGCGTAGGACTGCCATCCAATGAGCAGTTCTTC. It yields the protein CASSVGLPSNEQFF.

This clonotype was observed at least ten times. The chain joins TRBV9 to TRBJ2-3, with unresolved D. Germline values: CDR1 SGDLS, CDR2 YYNGEE. This CDR3 spans 14 amino acids. The V gene lost 0 bases and the J gene lost 9 bases, with 14 bases spanning the gap. The CDR3 is CASSVEGWSETQYF. Written as DNA, the CDR3 is TGTGCCAGCAGCGTAGAGGGCTGGAGTGAAACGCAGTATTTT.

The sample holds a few counts of this clonotype. This chain joins TRBV9 and TRBJ2-3; D is unresolved. V dropped 0 bases and J dropped 8 bases, with 4 bases sitting between them. This CDR3 has 11 amino acids. Germline lookup yields CDR1 SGDLS and CDR2 YYNGEE. The CDR3 protein is CASSVEGTQYF. The CDR3 DNA reads as TGTGCCAGCAGCGTAGAGGGTACGCAGTATTTT.

This clonotype occurred many times. Here the CDR3 DNA reads TGTGCCAGCAGCGAGACTAGCGGGGTAAACATTCAGTACTTC. It yields the protein CASSETSGVNIQYF. The gene calls are TRBV9 and TRBJ2-4, with 11 bases matching TRBD2. Looked up from germline, CDR1 is SGDLS and CDR2 is YYNGEE. The CDR3 sequence is 14 residues long. Unmatched junction bases numbered 2, after V lost 3 bases and J lost 6 bases.

At least ten counts were recorded for this clonotype. The gene calls are TRBV9 and TRBJ2-1; D is unresolved. V lost 0 bases and J 3 bases, leaving 7 bases between the germline ends. From germline, CDR1 is SGDLS and CDR2 YYNGEE. CDR3 length equals 14 residues. The CDR3 region is CASSVVAGYNEQFF. The CDR3 DNA reads TGTGCCAGCAGCGTAGTGGCAGGCTACAATGAGCAGTTCTTC. Using reference TRBV9 and TRBJ2-1 for the parts outside the CDR3, the full variable domain is DSGVTQTPKHLITATGQRVTLRCSPRSGDLSVYWYQQSLDQGLQFLIQYYNGEERAKGNILERFSAQQFPDLHSELNLSSLELGDSALYFCASSVVAGYNEQFFGPGTRLTVL.

This clonotype has a count of ten or more. The chain has TRBV9 and TRBJ1-1, with D unresolved. Trimming left V 0 bases short and J 3 bases short, with 6 bases between. The CDR3 totals 13 residues. Germline CDR1 and CDR2: SGDLS and YYNGEE. The CDR3 region is CASSVGMDTEAFF. The DNA of the CDR3 is TGTGCCAGCAGCGTAGGGATGGACACTGAAGCTTTCTTT.

Ten or more counts support this clonotype. V is TRBV9 and J is TRBJ1-1, with D uncertain. Trimming took 0 bases from V and 11 from J, leaving 14 bases between them. The germline gives CDR1 SGDLS, CDR2 YYNGEE. The CDR3 is 13 residues long. In nucleotides, the CDR3 is TGTGCCAGCAGCGTAGAAAGTCTTGGGTCTGCTTTCTTT. It yields the protein CASSVESLGSAFF.

Many counts were recorded for this clonotype. The J gene is TRBJ2-2, the V gene TRBV9; 10 bases map to TRBD1. The V gene's germline CDR1 is SGDLS and CDR2 YYNGEE. This CDR3 has 15 amino acids. Unmatched junction bases numbered 3, after V lost 4 bases and J lost 3 bases. CDR3 residues: CASSKDRGHTGELFF. The CDR3 nucleotides are TGTGCCAGCAGCAAAGACAGGGGGCACACCGGGGAGCTGTTTTTT.

This clonotype was seen at least ten times. The chain joins TRBV9 to TRBJ2-5; D is perhaps TRBD2 (6 bases). V shed 7 bases and J shed 1 base, with 11 bases lying between them. Germline V gene lookup returns CDR1 SGDLS and CDR2 YYNGEE. CDR3 length: 13 residues. Here the CDR3 reads CASGTGPQETQYF. CDR3 nucleotide sequence: TGTGCCAGCGGGACTGGCCCCCAAGAGACCCAGTACTTC. The whole variable domain, filled in from reference TRBV9 and TRBJ2-5, reads DSGVTQTPKHLITATGQRVTLRCSPRSGDLSVYWYQQSLDQGLQFLIQYYNGEERAKGNILERFSAQQFPDLHSELNLSSLELGDSALYFCASGTGPQETQYFGPGTRLLVL.

This clonotype was seen many times. This chain links TRBV9 with TRBJ1-4, with unresolved D. V lost 0 bases and J lost 2, with 5 bases in between. CDR3 length equals 14 residues. The germline V gene has CDR1 SGDLS and CDR2 YYNGEE. The CDR3 DNA reads TGTGCCAGCAGCGTAGACAGCACTAATGAAAAACTGTTTTTT. Its protein is CASSVDSTNEKLFF. Full variable domain (outside the CDR3, taken from reference TRBV9 and TRBJ1-4): DSGVTQTPKHLITATGQRVTLRCSPRSGDLSVYWYQQSLDQGLQFLIQYYNGEERAKGNILERFSAQQFPDLHSELNLSSLELGDSALYFCASSVDSTNEKLFFGSGTQLSVL.